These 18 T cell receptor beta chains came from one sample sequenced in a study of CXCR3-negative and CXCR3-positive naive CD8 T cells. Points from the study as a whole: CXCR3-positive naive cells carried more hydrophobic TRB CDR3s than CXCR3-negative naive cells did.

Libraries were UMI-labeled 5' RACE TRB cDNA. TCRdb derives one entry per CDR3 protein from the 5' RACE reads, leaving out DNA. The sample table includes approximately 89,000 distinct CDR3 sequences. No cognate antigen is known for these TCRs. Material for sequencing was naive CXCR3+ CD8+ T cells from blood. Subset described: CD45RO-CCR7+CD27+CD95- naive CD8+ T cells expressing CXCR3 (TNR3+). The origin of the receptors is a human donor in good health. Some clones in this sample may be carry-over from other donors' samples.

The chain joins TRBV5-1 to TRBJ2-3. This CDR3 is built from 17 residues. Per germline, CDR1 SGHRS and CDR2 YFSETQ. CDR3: CASSLGAVFPSTDTQYF.

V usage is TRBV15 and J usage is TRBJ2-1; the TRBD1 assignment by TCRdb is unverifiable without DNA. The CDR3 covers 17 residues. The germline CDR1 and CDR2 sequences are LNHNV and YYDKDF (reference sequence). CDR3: CATSRARSGGRDNEQFF.

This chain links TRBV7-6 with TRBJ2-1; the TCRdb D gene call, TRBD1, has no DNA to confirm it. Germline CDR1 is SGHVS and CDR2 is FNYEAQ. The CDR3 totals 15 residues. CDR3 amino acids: CASSLVSNAQNEQFF.

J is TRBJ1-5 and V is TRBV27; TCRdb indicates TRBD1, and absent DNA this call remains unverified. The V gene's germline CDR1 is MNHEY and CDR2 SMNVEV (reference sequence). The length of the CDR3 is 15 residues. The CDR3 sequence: CASNLGAGSNQPQHF.

The chain's CDR3 is CSARDRMKYEQYF. This rearrangement joins TRBV20-1 to TRBJ2-7; without DNA, the TCRdb call of TRBD1 cannot be checked. CDR1 DFQATT and CDR2 SNEGSKA come from the germline V gene (reference sequence). There are 13 residues in the CDR3.

CDR3 loop: CASSMRESYNEQFF. The rearrangement uses TRBV12-3 or TRBV12-4 and TRBJ2-1. The CDR3 is made up of 14 amino acids.

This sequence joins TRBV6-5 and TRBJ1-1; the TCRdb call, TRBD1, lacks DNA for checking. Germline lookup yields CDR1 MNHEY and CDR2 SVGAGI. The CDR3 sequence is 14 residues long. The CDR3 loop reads CASSYSAEGTEAFF.

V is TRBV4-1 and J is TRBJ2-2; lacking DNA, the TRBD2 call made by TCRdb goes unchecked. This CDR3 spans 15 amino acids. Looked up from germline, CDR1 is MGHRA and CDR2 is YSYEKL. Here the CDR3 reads CASSWSGLEARELFF.

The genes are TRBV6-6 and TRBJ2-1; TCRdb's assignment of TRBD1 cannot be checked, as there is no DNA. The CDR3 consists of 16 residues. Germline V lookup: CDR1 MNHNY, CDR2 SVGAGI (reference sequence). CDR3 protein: CASSYTWGESRDEQFF.

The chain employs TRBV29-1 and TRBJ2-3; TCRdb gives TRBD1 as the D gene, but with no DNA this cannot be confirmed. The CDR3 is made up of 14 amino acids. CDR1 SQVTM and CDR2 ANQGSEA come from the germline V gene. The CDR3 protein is CSVGGQGGSDTQYF.

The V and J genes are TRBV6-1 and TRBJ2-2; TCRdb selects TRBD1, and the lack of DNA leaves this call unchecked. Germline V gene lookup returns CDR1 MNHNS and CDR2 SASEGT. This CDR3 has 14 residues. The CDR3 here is CASSDPWGAGELFF.

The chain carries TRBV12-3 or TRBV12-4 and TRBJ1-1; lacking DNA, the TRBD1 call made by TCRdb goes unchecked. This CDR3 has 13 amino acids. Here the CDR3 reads CASSPAGTGVAFF.

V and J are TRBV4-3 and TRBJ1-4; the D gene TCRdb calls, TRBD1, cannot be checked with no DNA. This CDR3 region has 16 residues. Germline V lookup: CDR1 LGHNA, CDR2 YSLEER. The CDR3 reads CASSQGQDPTNEKLFF.

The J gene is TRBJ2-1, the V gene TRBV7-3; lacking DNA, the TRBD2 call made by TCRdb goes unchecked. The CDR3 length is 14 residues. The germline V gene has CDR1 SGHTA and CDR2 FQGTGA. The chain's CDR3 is CASSHGRGGNEQFF.

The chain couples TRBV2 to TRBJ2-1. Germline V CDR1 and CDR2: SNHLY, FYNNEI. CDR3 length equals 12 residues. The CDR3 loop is CASSAAYNEQFF.

CDR3 loop: CASSLETDQETQYF. The chain has TRBV5-1 and TRBJ2-5; TCRdb returns TRBD1, unconfirmable since there is no DNA. CDR3 length: 14 amino acids. Looked up from germline, CDR1 is SGHRS and CDR2 is YFSETQ. The full variable domain, in which reference TRBV5-1 and TRBJ2-5 provide the parts outside the CDR3, is KAGVTQTPRYLIKTRGQQVTLSCSPISGHRSVSWYQQTPGQGLQFLFEYFSETQRNKGNFPGRFSGRQFSNSRSEMNVSTLELGDSALYLCASSLETDQETQYFGPGTRLLVL.

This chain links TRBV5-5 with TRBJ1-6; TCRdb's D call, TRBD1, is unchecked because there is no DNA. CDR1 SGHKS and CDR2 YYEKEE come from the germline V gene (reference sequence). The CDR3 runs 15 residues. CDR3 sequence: CASSDGGAYNSPLHF.

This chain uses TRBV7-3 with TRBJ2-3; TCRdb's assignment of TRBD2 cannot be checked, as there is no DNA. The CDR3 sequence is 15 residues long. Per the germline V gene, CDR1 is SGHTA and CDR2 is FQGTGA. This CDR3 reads CASSLTSGITDTQYF. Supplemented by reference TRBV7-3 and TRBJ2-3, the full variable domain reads GAGVSQTPSNKVTEKGKYVELRCDPISGHTALYWYRQSLGQGPEFLIYFQGTGAADDSGLPNDRFFAVRPEGSVSTLKIQRTERGDSAVYLCASSLTSGITDTQYFGPGTRLTVL.